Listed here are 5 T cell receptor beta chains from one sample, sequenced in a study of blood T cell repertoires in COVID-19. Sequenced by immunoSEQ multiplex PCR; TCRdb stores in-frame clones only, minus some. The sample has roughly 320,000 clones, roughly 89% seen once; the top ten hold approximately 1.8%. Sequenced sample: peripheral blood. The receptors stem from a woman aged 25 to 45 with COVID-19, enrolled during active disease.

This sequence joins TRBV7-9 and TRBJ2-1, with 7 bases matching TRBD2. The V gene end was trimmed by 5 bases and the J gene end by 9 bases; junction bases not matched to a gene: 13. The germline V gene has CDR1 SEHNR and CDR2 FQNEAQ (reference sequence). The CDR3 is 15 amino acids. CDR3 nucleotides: TGTGCCAGCAGCCGTCTCACGGGGGGTGCTCGTGAGCAGTTCTTC. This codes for CASSRLTGGAREQFF.

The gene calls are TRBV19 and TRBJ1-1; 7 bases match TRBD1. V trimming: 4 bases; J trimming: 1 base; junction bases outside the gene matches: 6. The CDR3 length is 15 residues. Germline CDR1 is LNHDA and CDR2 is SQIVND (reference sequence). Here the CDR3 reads CASSKTRDRNTEAFF. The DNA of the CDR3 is TGTGCCAGTAGTAAGACCCGGGACAGGAACACTGAAGCTTTCTTT.

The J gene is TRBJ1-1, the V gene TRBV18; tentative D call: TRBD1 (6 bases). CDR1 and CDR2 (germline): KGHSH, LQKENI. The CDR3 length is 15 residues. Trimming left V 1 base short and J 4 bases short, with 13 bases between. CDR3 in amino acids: CASSPRTQGGTEAFF. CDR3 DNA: TGTGCCAGCTCACCACGCACACAGGGCGGCACTGAAGCTTTCTTT.

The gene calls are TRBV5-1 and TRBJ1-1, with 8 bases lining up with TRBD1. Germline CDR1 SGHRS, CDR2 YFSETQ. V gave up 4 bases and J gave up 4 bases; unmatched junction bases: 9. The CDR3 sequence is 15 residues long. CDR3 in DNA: TGCGCCAGCAGCGGAGCAACAGGGGGGGTCACTGAAGCTTTCTTT. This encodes CASSGATGGVTEAFF.

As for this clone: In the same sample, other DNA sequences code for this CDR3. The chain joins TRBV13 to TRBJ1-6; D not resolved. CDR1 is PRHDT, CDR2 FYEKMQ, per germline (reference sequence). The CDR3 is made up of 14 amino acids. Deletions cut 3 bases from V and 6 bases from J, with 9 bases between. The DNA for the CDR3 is TGTGCCAGCAGCTTTCGAGGTAGTAATTCACCCCTCCACTTT. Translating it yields CASSFRGSNSPLHF.